This TCR beta chain was captured in a study of blood T cells in healthy people across ages. In its sample, this clonotype was seen a few times. A sample-barcoded 5' primer and a J-beta primer mix were used in a second PCR of roughly 7 to 11 cycles. All samples yielded 2.5 million or more CDR3-containing paired-end reads. TCRdb passed the 5' RACE reads through MiXCR, listing each CDR3 protein once. The sample consists of over 1,500,000 distinct CDR3 sequences, 39% of them appearing once. Germline CDR1 and CDR2: SNHLY and FYNNEI. Unmatched junction bases numbered 7, after V lost 6 bases and J lost 7 bases. The CDR3 runs to 15 residues.

Sequences were obtained from blood. The sequence was collected from a human donor in good health. The chain employs TRBV2 and TRBJ2-1, with TRBD1 matching over 12 bases. CDR3 bases: TGTGCCAGCAGAACCTCGGGACAGGGGGCTAATGAGCAGTTCTTC. It translates to CASRTSGQGANEQFF.